Described below is a single T cell receptor (beta chain) sequence and its context. Its specificity is not known. Healthy Russian Caucasian donors spanned ages about 6 to 100 years. Extracted total RNA amounted to at least 6 micrograms for each sample. Germline loops: CDR1 SQVTM, CDR2 ANQGSEA. The V end was cut by 4 bases, the J end by 3 bases, with 7 bases between. This CDR3 is 12 amino acids long. Alongside a J-beta primer mix, a sample-barcoded 5' primer served in a second PCR lasting about 7 to 12 cycles. A single record per CDR3 protein comes from TCRdb applying MiXCR to the 5' RACE reads. Here the sample spans around 1.5 million distinct CDR3 sequences, 55% to 75% being singletons. This entry comes from a study of blood T cells in healthy people across ages. The study, taken as a whole, reports: The study lacked donor CMV status, which possibly confounded expanded clonotype changes.

V gene TRBV29-1 combines with J gene TRBJ1-5; D perhaps matches TRBD1 (6 bases). This sequence originates from a man aged 18 to 30 in good health. The material sequenced was blood. Here the CDR3 DNA reads TGCAGCGTTGGGACAGTCAATCAGCCCCAGCATTTT. Translating gives CSVGTVNQPQHF.